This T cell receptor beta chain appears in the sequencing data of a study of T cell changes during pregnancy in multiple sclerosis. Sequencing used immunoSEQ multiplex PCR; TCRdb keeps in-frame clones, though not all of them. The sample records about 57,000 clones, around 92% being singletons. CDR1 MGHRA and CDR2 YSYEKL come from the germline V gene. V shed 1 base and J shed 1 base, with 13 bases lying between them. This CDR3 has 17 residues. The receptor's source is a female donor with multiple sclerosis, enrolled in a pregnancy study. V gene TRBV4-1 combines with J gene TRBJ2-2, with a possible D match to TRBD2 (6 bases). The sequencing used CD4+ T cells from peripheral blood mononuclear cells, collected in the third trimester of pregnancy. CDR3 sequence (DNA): TGCGCCAGCAGCCAAGCAGATGGAGGGAGGAACACCGGGGAGCTGTTTTTT. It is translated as CASSQADGGRNTGELFF.